A single sample is the source of the 30 T cell receptor beta chains below, sequenced in a study of T cells after yellow fever vaccination. MiXCR was run by TCRdb on the 5' RACE reads, yielding one entry per CDR3 protein. This sample has around 360,000 distinct CDR3 sequences, with roughly 12% found just once. The material was PBMCs, obtained on the day of the first yellow fever vaccination. These receptors were obtained from a man between 18 and 29 years old who received the YFV17D yellow fever vaccine.

In this sample, this clonotype turned up a few times. V and J are TRBV6-2 or TRBV6-3 and TRBJ2-7; the match to TRBD1 covers 10 bases. CDR1 is MNHEY and CDR2 is SVGEGT in the germline V gene. V shed 2 bases and J 3 bases; nucleotides not matched to a gene: 7. CDR3 length: 16 amino acids. CDR3 DNA sequence: TGTGCCAGCAGTTACCCCCCCCGGACAGGGGGCTACGAGCAGTACGTC. It specifies CASSYPPRTGGYEQYV.

The chain couples TRBV3-1 to TRBJ2-2, with a possible D match to TRBD1 (6 bases). This CDR3 spans 15 amino acids. The V gene lost 6 bases and the J gene lost 1 base, with 12 bases spanning the gap. Germline V lookup: CDR1 LGHDT, CDR2 YNNKEL (reference sequence). CDR3 sequence reads: CASSYRAQNTGELFF. The DNA of the CDR3 is TGTGCCAGCAGTTACAGGGCCCAGAACACCGGGGAGCTGTTTTTT.

In its sample, this clonotype was seen a few times. This sequence joins TRBV5-1 and TRBJ2-6; D unresolved. The germline V gene encodes CDR1 SGHRS and CDR2 YFSETQ. This CDR3 has 17 amino acids. Trimming shortened V by 2 bases and J by 0 bases, and 12 bases separated the two germline ends. The CDR3 here is CASSLTSSTSGANVLTF. The CDR3 bases are TGCGCCAGCAGCTTAACTTCCAGTACCTCTGGGGCCAACGTCCTGACTTTC.

The chain combines TRBV15 with TRBJ2-5; D call uncertain. Germline V CDR1 and CDR2: LNHNV, YYDKDF (reference sequence). The CDR3 runs to 12 residues. V lost 8 bases to trimming and J lost 7 bases, with 14 bases between them. In DNA, the CDR3 is TGTGCCACCCTAGGGCTTGTGGGGACCCAGTACTTC. Translation: CATLGLVGTQYF.

The chain combines TRBV4-3 with TRBJ2-1; tentatively, D is TRBD1 (6 bases). Germline values: CDR1 LGHNA, CDR2 YSLEER. CDR3 length: 13 residues. Trimming stripped 2 bases from V and 10 bases from J, with 12 bases between. CDR3 loop: CASSQTPGTEQFF. The CDR3 DNA follows: TGCGCCAGCAGCCAAACGCCCGGGACAGAGCAGTTCTTC.

V gene TRBV19 combines with J gene TRBJ2-7; D remains ambiguous. Germline CDR1 reads LNHDA; CDR2 reads SQIVND (reference sequence). The CDR3 has 14 amino acids. Trimming cost V 6 bases and J 7 bases, with 19 bases left between them. CDR3 loop: CASSPTHFDGEQYV. Here the CDR3 DNA reads TGTGCCAGTAGCCCGACCCATTTTGACGGGGAGCAGTACGTC.

The chain combines TRBV21-1 with TRBJ2-5; the table's D call, TRBD1, was not checked against the DNA. TRBV21-1 is noted as a pseudogene. This CDR3 is 17 amino acids long. CDR3 nucleotide sequence: TGTGCCAGCAGCAAACTTTGTAATCGGACAGGGAAAGAGACCCAGTACTTC. Translating gives CASSKLCNRTGKETQYF.

This clonotype has ten or more counts. This chain joins TRBV7-2 and TRBJ2-3; TRBD2 matches at 9 bases. This CDR3 spans 15 amino acids. The V segment lost 5 bases and the J segment 3 bases; nucleotides outside the gene matches: 6. Germline values: CDR1 SGHTA, CDR2 FQGNSA. DNA for the CDR3: TGTGCCAGCAGCGGGCCCAGCGGGGGGACAGATACGCAGTATTTT. It translates to CASSGPSGGTDTQYF. The complete variable domain, with remaining parts taken from reference TRBV7-2 and TRBJ2-3, reads GAGVSQSPSNKVTEKGKDVELRCDPISGHTALYWYRQSLGQGLEFLIYFQGNSAPDKSGLPSDRFSAERTGGSVSTLTIQRTQQEDSAVYLCASSGPSGGTDTQYFGPGTRLTVL.

This clonotype turned up a few times. V gene TRBV6-1 combines with J gene TRBJ2-7; maybe TRBD1 (6 bases). V lost 8 bases and J 2 bases, leaving 13 bases between the germline ends. The CDR3 sequence is 13 residues long. Germline V gene data show CDR1 as MNHNS and CDR2 as SASEGT. CDR3 amino acids: CASGKGGTYEQYF. The CDR3 bases are TGTGCCAGCGGAAAAGGGGGTACCTACGAGCAGTACTTC.

This clonotype was seen a few times. The rearrangement joins TRBV27 to TRBJ1-4; D remains ambiguous. The V gene lost 8 bases and the J gene lost 8 bases, with 6 bases spanning the gap. Germline CDR1 reads MNHEY; CDR2 reads SMNVEV (reference sequence). This CDR3 has 10 residues. CDR3 sequence: CASGKEKLFF. In DNA form, the CDR3 reads TGTGCCAGCGGGAAGGAAAAACTGTTTTTT.

There are a few counts of this clonotype. V gene TRBV27 combines with J gene TRBJ2-7; D could derive from TRBD1 or TRBD2 (5 bases each). Trimming cost V 2 bases and J 0 bases, with 14 bases left between them. Germline CDR1 is MNHEY and CDR2 is SMNVEV (reference sequence). This CDR3 is 16 amino acids long. The CDR3 here is CASSLEGPQSSYEQYF. CDR3 DNA: TGTGCCAGCAGTTTAGAGGGGCCGCAAAGCTCCTACGAGCAGTACTTC.

The CDR3 nucleotides read TGTGCCAGTAGACGCAGGCGACCCTCCGACTATGGCTACACCTTC. Its translation is CASRRRRPSDYGYTF. This chain joins TRBV19 and TRBJ1-2; D not certain. V lost 6 bases to trimming and J lost 3 bases, with 17 bases between them. The CDR3 totals 15 residues. Per germline, CDR1 LNHDA and CDR2 SQIVND (reference sequence).

The rearrangement links TRBV4-3 to TRBJ2-1, with 11 bases that match TRBD1. Trimming took 3 bases from V and 7 from J; bases not matched to a gene: 17. The CDR3 runs to 19 residues. CDR1 is LGHNA, CDR2 YSLEER, per germline. DNA for the CDR3: TGCGCCAGCAGCCACCGCCACCTGCCGATTGGGACAGGGGGGAATGAGCAGTTCTTC. This gives the protein CASSHRHLPIGTGGNEQFF.

This clonotype was observed a few times. The gene calls are TRBV10-3 and TRBJ2-3; 11 positions match TRBD2. The CDR3 contains 17 residues. Trimming at V came to 4 bases and at J to 1 base, leaving 7 bases not matched to a gene. Germline V gives CDR1 ENHRY, CDR2 SYGVKD. The CDR3 loop is CAISVLAGGPGTDTQYF. DNA for the CDR3: TGTGCCATCAGTGTCTTAGCGGGGGGGCCCGGCACAGATACGCAGTATTTT.

This clonotype was seen more than once but under ten times. The V call is TRBV4-2, the J call TRBJ2-7; D may be TRBD1 or TRBD2 (6 bases each). Trimming cost V 4 bases and J 5 bases, with 15 bases left between them. The length of the CDR3 is 14 residues. CDR1 LGHNA and CDR2 YNFKEQ come from the germline V gene. CDR3 sequence reads: CASSRRGRGHEQYF. CDR3 bases: TGTGCCAGCAGCCGCAGAGGTCGGGGGCACGAGCAGTACTTC.

Concerning this clonotype itself: A much larger clonotype is one base distant, so this may be a read error. The CDR3 does not close with the conserved phenylalanine or tryptophan, likely indicating a read error. The genes are TRBV7-7 and TRBJ2-5; TRBD2 agrees at 8 bases. The CDR3 totals 13 residues. Germline-derived CDR1 and CDR2 are SSHAT and FNYEAQ (reference sequence). The CDR3 region is CASTDTGGETQYS. CDR3 DNA: TGTGCTAGCACCGACACGGGAGGGGAGACCCAGTACTCC.

This clonotype appeared a few times. This chain uses TRBV6-1 with TRBJ2-1; 8 bases line up with TRBD1. Per germline, CDR1 MNHNS and CDR2 SASEGT. J lost 9 bases, V lost 6 bases, and 10 bases had no gene match. The CDR3 spans 14 residues. The CDR3 region is CASRTGAYRSEQFF. The DNA of the CDR3 is TGTGCCAGCAGGACAGGGGCCTATAGGAGTGAGCAGTTCTTC.

A remark on this clonotype: The junction shows a germline mismatch at one end, possibly a read error. This CDR3 is CASSSNSGGVNEQFF. In nucleotides, the CDR3 is TGTGCTAGCAGCTCCAATAGCGGGGGGGTTAATGAGCAGTTCTTC. This chain joins TRBV7-7 and TRBJ2-1; 11 bases line up with TRBD2. The CDR3 contains 15 residues. CDR1 is SSHAT, CDR2 FNYEAQ, per germline (reference sequence).

This chain joins TRBV28 and TRBJ2-7; 7 nucleotides line up with TRBD1. Germline V gene data show CDR1 as MDHEN and CDR2 as SYDVKM. CDR3 length: 16 amino acids. The J segment lost 2 bases and the V segment lost 4 bases, leaving 11 bases of the junction unmatched. The CDR3 sequence: CASSWERVTGAYEQYV. The CDR3, as DNA: TGTGCCAGCAGTTGGGAGCGCGTAACAGGGGCCTACGAGCAGTACGTC.

This clonotype was recorded a few times. The chain is built from TRBV20-1 and TRBJ1-2, with D perhaps TRBD1 (5 bases). Trimming pared 3 bases from V and 13 bases from J, leaving 18 bases between. CDR1 is DFQATT and CDR2 is SNEGSKA in the germline V gene (reference sequence). The CDR3 covers 12 residues. The CDR3, as DNA: TGCAGTGCTAGTGAATTGATCACGGGGGGCACCTTC. It yields the protein CSASELITGGTF.

This clonotype has a count of ten or more. The chain recombines TRBV4-2 with TRBJ2-3; TRBD2 might be the D (7 bases). V lost 1 base to trimming and J lost 5 bases, with 13 bases between them. The CDR3 spans 15 residues. CDR1 and CDR2 from the germline V gene are LGHNA and YNFKEQ. CDR3: CASSQAAGAGDTQYF. DNA of the CDR3: TGTGCCAGCAGCCAAGCTGCGGGGGCCGGAGATACGCAGTATTTT.

At least ten counts were recorded for this clonotype. CDR3 nucleotide sequence: TGCAGTGCAAAACGGGGGACGGGCACAGATACGCAGTATTTT. Its protein is CSAKRGTGTDTQYF. The chain joins TRBV20-1 to TRBJ2-3; maybe TRBD2 (6 bases). The V and J ends lost 6 bases and 1 base respectively, with 14 bases between them. The CDR3 spans 14 residues. Germline CDR1 and CDR2: DFQATT and SNEGSKA (reference sequence).

This clonotype occurred many times. The chain couples TRBV5-1 to TRBJ2-5, with TRBD2 matching over 11 bases. Germline CDR1 reads SGHRS; CDR2 reads YFSETQ. The CDR3 loop spans 15 amino acids. V shed 0 bases, J shed 3 bases, and the junction held 1 base outside the gene matches. The CDR3: CASSLGLAGKETQYF. As DNA, the CDR3 is TGCGCCAGCAGCTTGGGACTAGCGGGGAAAGAGACCCAGTACTTC.

This sequence joins TRBV6-1 and TRBJ2-5; 15 nucleotides match TRBD2. Trimming at V came to 6 bases and at J to 4 bases, leaving 9 bases not matched to a gene. Per the germline V gene, CDR1 is MNHNS and CDR2 is SASEGT. The length of the CDR3 is 17 residues. The CDR3 nucleotides are TGTGCCAGCAGCCAAGGACTAGCGGGGGGGATGAGAGAGACCCAGTACTTC. Its protein product is CASSQGLAGGMRETQYF.

This clonotype was recorded a few times. Here the CDR3 DNA reads TGCAGTGCTCGGACCGGGACAGGGGTTAGGGAGCAGTACTTC. It encodes CSARTGTGVREQYF. The V call is TRBV20-1, the J call TRBJ2-7, with 10 bases matching TRBD1. This CDR3 region has 14 residues. The J segment lost 7 bases and the V segment lost 5 bases, leaving 11 bases of the junction unmatched. Germline values: CDR1 DFQATT, CDR2 SNEGSKA (reference sequence).

This chain uses TRBV5-1 with TRBJ1-4; D call uncertain. V was clipped by 2 bases and J by 7 bases, with 15 bases between them. Germline V gene sequence: CDR1 SGHRS, CDR2 YFSETQ. CDR3 length equals 15 residues. The CDR3: CASSLGARNREKLFF. The CDR3 DNA follows: TGCGCCAGCAGCTTAGGCGCGCGTAATCGTGAAAAACTGTTTTTT.

The rearrangement links TRBV20-1 to TRBJ1-6; D gene unclear. The germline V gene has CDR1 DFQATT and CDR2 SNEGSKA (reference sequence). V was cut by 0 bases and J by 3 bases, with 15 bases left in between. The CDR3 runs to 17 residues. The CDR3 region has the DNA TGCAGTGCTAGAGAATCGGACGTTCACCTCTATAATTCACCCCTCCACTTT. Its protein product is CSARESDVHLYNSPLHF.

In this sample, this clonotype turned up a few times. This sequence joins TRBV6-2 or TRBV6-3 and TRBJ2-3; D possibly corresponds to TRBD2 (6 bases). The CDR3 consists of 14 residues. The V end lost 6 bases, the J end lost 6 bases, and 16 bases lay between the germline ends. The germline gives CDR1 MNHEY, CDR2 SVGEGT. In DNA, the CDR3 is TGTGCCAGCAGGAACTGGGGGGAGCGGGATACGCAGTATTTT. This codes for CASRNWGERDTQYF.

The table lists this clonotype with a few counts. The gene calls are TRBV11-2 and TRBJ1-6, with no clear D. Trimming pared 1 base from V and 8 bases from J, leaving 9 bases between. Germline V lookup: CDR1 SGHAT, CDR2 FQNNGV. The CDR3 loop spans 14 amino acids. CDR3 residues: CASSLVARDSPLHF. The CDR3 DNA is TGTGCCAGCAGCTTAGTTGCTCGAGATTCACCCCTCCACTTT.

This clonotype was seen a handful of times. V and J are TRBV5-4 and TRBJ1-1; D unclear. CDR3 length: 13 amino acids. The V and J ends lost 0 bases and 6 bases respectively, with 9 bases between them. Germline V gives CDR1 SGHNT, CDR2 YYREEE (reference sequence). In DNA, the CDR3 is TGTGCCAGCAGCTTGGACTGGAGGGCTGAAGCTTTCTTT. It is translated as CASSLDWRAEAFF. The full variable domain, its missing parts supplied by reference TRBV5-4 and TRBJ1-1, is ETGVTQSPTHLIKTRGQQVTLRCSSQSGHNTVSWYQQALGQGPQFIFQYYREEENGRGNFPPRFSGLQFPNYSSELNVNALELDDSALYLCASSLDWRAEAFFGQGTRLTVV.